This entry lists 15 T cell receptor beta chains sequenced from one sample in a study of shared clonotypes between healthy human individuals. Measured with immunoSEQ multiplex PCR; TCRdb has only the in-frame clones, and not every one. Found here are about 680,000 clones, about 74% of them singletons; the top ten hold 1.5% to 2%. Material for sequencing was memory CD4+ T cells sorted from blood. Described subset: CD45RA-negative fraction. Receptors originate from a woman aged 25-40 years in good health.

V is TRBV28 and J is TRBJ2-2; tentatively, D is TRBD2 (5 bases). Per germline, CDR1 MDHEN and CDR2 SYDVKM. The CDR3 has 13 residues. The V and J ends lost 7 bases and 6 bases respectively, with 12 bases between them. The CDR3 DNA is TGTGCCAGCATCAAGGGAGATGCCGGGGAGCTGTTTTTT. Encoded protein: CASIKGDAGELFF.

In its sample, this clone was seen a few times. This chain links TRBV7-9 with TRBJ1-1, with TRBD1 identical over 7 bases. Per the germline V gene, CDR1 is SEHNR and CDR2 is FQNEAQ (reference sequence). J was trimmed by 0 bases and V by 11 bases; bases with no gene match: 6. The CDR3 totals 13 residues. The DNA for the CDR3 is TGTGCCGGGACCACAGGGGTGAACACTGAAGCTTTCTTT. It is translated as CAGTTGVNTEAFF. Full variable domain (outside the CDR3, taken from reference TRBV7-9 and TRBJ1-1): DTGVSQNPRHKITKRGQNVTFRCDPISEHNRLYWYRQTLGQGPEFLTYFQNEAQLEKSRLLSDRFSAERPKGSFSTLEIQRTEQGDSAMYLCAGTTGVNTEAFFGQGTRLTVV.

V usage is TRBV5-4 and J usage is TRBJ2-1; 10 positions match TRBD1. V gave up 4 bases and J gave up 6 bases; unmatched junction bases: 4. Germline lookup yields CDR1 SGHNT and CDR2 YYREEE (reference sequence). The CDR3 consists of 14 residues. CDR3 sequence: CASSGDRGRNEQFF. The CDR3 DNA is TGTGCCAGCAGCGGGGACAGGGGCCGCAATGAGCAGTTCTTC. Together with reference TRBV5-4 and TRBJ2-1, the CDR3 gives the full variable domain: ETGVTQSPTHLIKTRGQQVTLRCSSQSGHNTVSWYQQALGQGPQFIFQYYREEENGRGNFPPRFSGLQFPNYSSELNVNALELDDSALYLCASSGDRGRNEQFFGPGTRLTVL.

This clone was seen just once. For the CDR3, the DNA is TGCAGTGCATTAGTCTCAGATACGCAGTATTTT. Translation: CSALVSDTQYF. V usage is TRBV20-1 and J usage is TRBJ2-3; D call uncertain. CDR3 length: 11 residues. Germline loops: CDR1 DFQATT, CDR2 SNEGSKA (reference sequence). Trimming took off 6 bases at V and 4 bases at J, with 8 bases between the two ends.

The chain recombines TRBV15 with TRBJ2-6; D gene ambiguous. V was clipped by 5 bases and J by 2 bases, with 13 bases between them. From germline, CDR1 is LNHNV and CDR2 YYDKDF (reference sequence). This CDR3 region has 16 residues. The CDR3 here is CATSAPGVPGANVLTF. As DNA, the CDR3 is TGTGCCACCAGCGCCCCTGGGGTCCCTGGGGCCAACGTCCTGACTTTC.

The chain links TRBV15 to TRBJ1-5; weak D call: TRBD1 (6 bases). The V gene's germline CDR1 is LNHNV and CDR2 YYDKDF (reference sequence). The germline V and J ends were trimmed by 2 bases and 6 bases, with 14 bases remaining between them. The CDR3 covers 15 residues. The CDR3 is CATSRSDGGPQPQHF. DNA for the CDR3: TGTGCCACCAGCAGATCAGACGGGGGCCCTCAGCCCCAGCATTTT.

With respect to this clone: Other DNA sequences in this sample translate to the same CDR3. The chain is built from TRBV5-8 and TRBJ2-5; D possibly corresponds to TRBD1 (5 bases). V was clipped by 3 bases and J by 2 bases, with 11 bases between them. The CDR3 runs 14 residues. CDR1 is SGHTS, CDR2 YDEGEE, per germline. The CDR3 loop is CASSSGQGQETQYF. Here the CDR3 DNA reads TGTGCCAGCAGCTCCGGGCAGGGACAAGAGACCCAGTACTTC.

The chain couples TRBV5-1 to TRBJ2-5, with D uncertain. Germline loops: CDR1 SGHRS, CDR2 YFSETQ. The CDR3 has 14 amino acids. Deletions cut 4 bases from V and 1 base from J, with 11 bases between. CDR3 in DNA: TGCGCCAGCAGCGTACAGAACAGCCAAGAGACCCAGTACTTC. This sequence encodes CASSVQNSQETQYF.

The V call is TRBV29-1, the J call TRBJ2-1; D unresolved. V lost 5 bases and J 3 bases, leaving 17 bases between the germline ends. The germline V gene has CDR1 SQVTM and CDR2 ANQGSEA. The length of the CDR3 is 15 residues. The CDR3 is CSVRLPRANYNEQFF. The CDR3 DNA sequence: TGCAGCGTTCGACTCCCCCGAGCCAACTACAATGAGCAGTTCTTC.

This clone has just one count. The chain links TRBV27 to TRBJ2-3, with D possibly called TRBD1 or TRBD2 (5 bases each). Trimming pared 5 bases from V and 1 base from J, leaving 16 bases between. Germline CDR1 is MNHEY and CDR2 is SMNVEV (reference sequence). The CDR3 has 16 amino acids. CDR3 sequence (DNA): TGTGCCAGCAGTCCGGGGCCCAGCTGGCGCACAGATACGCAGTATTTT. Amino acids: CASSPGPSWRTDTQYF.

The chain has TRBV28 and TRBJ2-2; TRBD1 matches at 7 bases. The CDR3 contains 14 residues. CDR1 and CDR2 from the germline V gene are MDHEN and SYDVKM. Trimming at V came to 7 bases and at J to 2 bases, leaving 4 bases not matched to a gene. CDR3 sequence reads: CASNGQDNTGELFF. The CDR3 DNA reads TGTGCCAGCAATGGACAGGATAACACCGGGGAGCTGTTTTTT.

CDR3 sequence: CASSYEGTRTDTQYF. In DNA, the CDR3 is TGTGCCAGCAGCTACGAAGGGACTCGCACAGATACGCAGTATTTT. The V and J genes are TRBV7-2 and TRBJ2-3; a weak D match, TRBD2 (6 bases). This CDR3 has 15 residues. Looked up from germline, CDR1 is SGHTA and CDR2 is FQGNSA. V gave up 4 bases and J gave up 1 base, with 12 bases separating them.

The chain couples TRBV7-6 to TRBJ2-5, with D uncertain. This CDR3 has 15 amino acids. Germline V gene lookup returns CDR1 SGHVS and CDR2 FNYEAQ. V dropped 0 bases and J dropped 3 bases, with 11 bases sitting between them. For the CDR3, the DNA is TGTGCCAGCAGCTTAGCGTATCGAACCGAAGAGACCCAGTACTTC. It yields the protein CASSLAYRTEETQYF.

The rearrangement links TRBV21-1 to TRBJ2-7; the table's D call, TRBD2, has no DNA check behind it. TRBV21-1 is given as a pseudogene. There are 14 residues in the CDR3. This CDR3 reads CASSPRDYSYEQYF. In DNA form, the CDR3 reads TGTGCCAGCAGCCCCCGGGACTACTCCTACGAGCAGTACTTC.

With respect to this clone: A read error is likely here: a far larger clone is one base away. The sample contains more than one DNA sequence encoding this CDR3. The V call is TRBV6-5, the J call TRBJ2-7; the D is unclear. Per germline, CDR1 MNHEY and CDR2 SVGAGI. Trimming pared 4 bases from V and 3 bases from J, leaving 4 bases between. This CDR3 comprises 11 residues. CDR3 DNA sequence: TGTGCCAGCAGTTCCAACTACGAGCAGTACTTC. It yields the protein CASSSNYEQYF.